This entry features one T cell receptor (beta chain) sequence. This clone was seen a single time. Its recognized antigen is unknown. The sample holds no much larger clone one base away, and base qualities are not on file. V is cut back by 0 bases and J by 2 bases, with 9 bases in the junction unmatched. Including the terminal cysteine and phenylalanine, the CDR3 comprises 17 residues. Only the CDR3 portion is preserved as DNA: 51 bases, with reading frame beginning at the first base. Looking up the germline V gene yields CDR1 LGHNT and CDR2 FRNRAP. The CDR3 regions of human TCRbeta chains were subjected to immunosequencing. The study's processing was this. Repertoire TCRs were checked for matches against a reference library of SARS-CoV-2-specific TCRs that had been generated using the MIRA antigen-specificity platform. Breadth was defined as the fraction of unique TCRs that were SARS-CoV-2-associated. Depth was defined as the fraction of total T cells that were SARS-CoV-2-associated. Using the MIRA data, each spike-specific TCR was mapped to the spike region that the TCR reacts to and placed in a CD4 or CD8 class. Log10-transformed breadth and depth values were compared by one-way ANOVA with Sidak's multiple comparisons tests. TCRdb holds this immuneACCESS table with in-frame rearrangements only. Some clones are missing; in checked studies, unresolved V genes explain under half, and the rest has no known cause. V, J and clone size are taken as reported in that table, and D and trimming were inferred from the DNA itself. The sample records approximately 19,000 clones, roughly 79% of which are singletons. The top ten clonotypes cover roughly 21% of the sample.

This entry belongs to a study of T cell responses to AZD1222 COVID-19 vaccine (dated by TCRdb to about 2021). For the wider study: A total of around 240 trial participants underwent TCR sequencing, of whom about 200 had received two doses of AZD1222 and about 26 had received two doses of the MenACWY control vaccine. Trial participants were enrolled by age into 18-55, 56-69 and 70-plus year subgroups, with around 150, 28 and 57 TCR-sequenced participants respectively. The research as a whole found: CD4 TCRs associated with the vaccine covered the entire spike protein, and the dominant responses were in regions 160-218 and 743-854. Because no samples from the day 14 peak response were available, repertoires could be characterized only after the peak T cell response. Participants were mostly white British and included more females than males, and it was suggested by the authors that clonal diversity may have been underestimated. In the small 56-69-year group, the increase in depth fell short of significance, most likely because of low power. Nearly half of unique spike-specific TCRs reportedly recognized epitopes outside regions mutated in the B.1.351 and B.1.1.7 variants. Spike-specific TCR breadth and depth rose significantly after two AZD1222 doses compared with day 0 and with MenACWY recipients. Conclusions about previously exposed vaccinees are limited, since just six AZD1222 recipients were seropositive for SARS-CoV-2 at baseline.

The sample's time point label, in plain terms: about 28 days (+/-7) after the second vaccine dose. Because spike-specific TCR depth and breadth did not differ between the two schedules, AZD1222 recipients who got a second dose at roughly 4 weeks were pooled with those who got a second dose at roughly 12 weeks. The vaccinee samples were drawn from two UK trials, COV001 and COV002, one of which was a single-blind randomized controlled phase 2/3 trial testing AZD1222 (ChAdOx1 nCoV-19) in healthy adults. For TCRbeta chain sequencing, PBMC samples were collected from trial participants at day 0 and at day 28 after the second dose.

The chain was built from TRBV12-5 and TRBJ2-7, with 8 bases aligning to TRBD1. The input for sequencing was peripheral blood, taken 28 days after the second AZD1222 dose. The TCR sequence derives from an adult who received the AZD1222 COVID-19 vaccine. The DNA sequence follows: TGTGCTAGTGGTTTGGTAGAAACAGGGGGAGTTCCCTACGAGCAGTACTTC. This gives the protein CASGLVETGGVPYEQYF.